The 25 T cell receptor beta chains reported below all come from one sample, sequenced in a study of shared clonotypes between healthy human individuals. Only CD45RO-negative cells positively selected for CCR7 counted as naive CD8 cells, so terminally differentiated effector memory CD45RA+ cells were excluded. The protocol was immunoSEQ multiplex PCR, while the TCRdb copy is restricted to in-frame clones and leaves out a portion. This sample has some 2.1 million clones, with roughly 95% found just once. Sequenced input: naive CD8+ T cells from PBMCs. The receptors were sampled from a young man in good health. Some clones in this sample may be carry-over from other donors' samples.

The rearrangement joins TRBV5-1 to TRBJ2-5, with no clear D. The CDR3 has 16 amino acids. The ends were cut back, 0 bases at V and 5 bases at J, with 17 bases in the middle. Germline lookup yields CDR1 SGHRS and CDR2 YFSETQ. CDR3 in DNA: TGCGCCAGCAGCTTGGAGTCTGGACCCCTGTGGGAGACCCAGTACTTC. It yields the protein CASSLESGPLWETQYF. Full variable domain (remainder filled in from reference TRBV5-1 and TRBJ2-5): KAGVTQTPRYLIKTRGQQVTLSCSPISGHRSVSWYQQTPGQGLQFLFEYFSETQRNKGNFPGRFSGRQFSNSRSEMNVSTLELGDSALYLCASSLESGPLWETQYFGPGTRLLVL.

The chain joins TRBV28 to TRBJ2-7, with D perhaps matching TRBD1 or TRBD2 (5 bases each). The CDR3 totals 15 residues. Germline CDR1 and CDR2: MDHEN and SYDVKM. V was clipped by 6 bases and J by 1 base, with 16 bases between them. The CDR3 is CASSERGEGSYEQYF. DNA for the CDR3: TGTGCCAGCAGCGAAAGGGGAGAGGGGTCCTACGAGCAGTACTTC.

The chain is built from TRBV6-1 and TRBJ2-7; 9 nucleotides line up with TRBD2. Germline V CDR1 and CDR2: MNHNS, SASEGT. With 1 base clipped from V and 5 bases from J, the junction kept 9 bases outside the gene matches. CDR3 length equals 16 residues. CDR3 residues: CASSEGLRTSVHEQYF. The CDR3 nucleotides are TGTGCCAGCAGTGAAGGTTTGAGGACTAGCGTTCACGAGCAGTACTTC.

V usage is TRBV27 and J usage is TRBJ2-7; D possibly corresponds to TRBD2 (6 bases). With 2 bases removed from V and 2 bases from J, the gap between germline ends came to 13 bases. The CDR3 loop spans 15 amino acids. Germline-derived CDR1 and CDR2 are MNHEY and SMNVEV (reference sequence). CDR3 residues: CASSLRGGDPYEQYF. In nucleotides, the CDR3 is TGTGCCAGCAGTTTAAGGGGCGGGGATCCCTACGAGCAGTACTTC.

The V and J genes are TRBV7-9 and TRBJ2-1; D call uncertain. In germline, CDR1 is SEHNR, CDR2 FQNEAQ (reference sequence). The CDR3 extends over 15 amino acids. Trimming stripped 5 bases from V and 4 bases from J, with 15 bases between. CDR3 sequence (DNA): TGTGCCAGCAGCACCCAAGAAGCTTCTTACAATGAGCAGTTCTTC. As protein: CASSTQEASYNEQFF. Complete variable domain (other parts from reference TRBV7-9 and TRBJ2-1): DTGVSQNPRHKITKRGQNVTFRCDPISEHNRLYWYRQTLGQGPEFLTYFQNEAQLEKSRLLSDRFSAERPKGSFSTLEIQRTEQGDSAMYLCASSTQEASYNEQFFGPGTRLTVL.

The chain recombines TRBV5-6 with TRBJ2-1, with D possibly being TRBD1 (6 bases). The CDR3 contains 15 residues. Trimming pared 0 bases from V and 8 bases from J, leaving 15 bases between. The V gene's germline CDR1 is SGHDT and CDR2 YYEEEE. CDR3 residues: CASSLALGARDEQFF. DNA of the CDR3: TGTGCCAGCAGCTTGGCCCTGGGGGCGAGGGATGAGCAGTTCTTC.

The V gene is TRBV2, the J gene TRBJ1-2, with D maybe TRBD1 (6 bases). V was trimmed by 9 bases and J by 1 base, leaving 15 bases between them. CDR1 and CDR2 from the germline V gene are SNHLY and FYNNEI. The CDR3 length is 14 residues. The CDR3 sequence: CARTFEGVNYGYTF. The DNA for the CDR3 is TGTGCCAGAACCTTTGAGGGGGTTAACTATGGCTACACCTTC.

The CDR3 region is CASSDRDLNYGYTF. In DNA form, the CDR3 reads TGCGCCAGCAGTGATAGGGACCTTAACTATGGCTACACCTTC. The J gene is TRBJ1-2, the V gene TRBV10-2; the D gene is possibly TRBD1 (5 bases). The V end was cut by 3 bases, the J end by 1 base, with 9 bases between. The germline V gene has CDR1 WSHSY and CDR2 SAAADI. This CDR3 contains 14 residues.

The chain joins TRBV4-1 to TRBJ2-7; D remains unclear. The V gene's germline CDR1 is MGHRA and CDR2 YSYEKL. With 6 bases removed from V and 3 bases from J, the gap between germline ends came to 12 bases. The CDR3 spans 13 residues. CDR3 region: CASSFPGLYEQYF. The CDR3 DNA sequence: TGCGCCAGCAGTTTCCCAGGCCTCTACGAGCAGTACTTC.

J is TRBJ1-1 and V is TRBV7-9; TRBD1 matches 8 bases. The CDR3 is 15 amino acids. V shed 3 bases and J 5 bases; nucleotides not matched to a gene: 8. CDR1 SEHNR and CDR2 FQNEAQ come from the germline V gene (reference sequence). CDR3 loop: CASSFFTGGRTEAFF. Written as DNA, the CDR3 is TGTGCCAGCAGCTTTTTTACAGGGGGGCGAACTGAAGCTTTCTTT.

CDR3 amino acids: CASSDQSGTEANYGYTF. In DNA, the CDR3 is TGTGCCAGCAGTGACCAATCCGGGACAGAAGCTAACTATGGCTACACCTTC. The rearrangement joins TRBV25-1 to TRBJ1-2; 7 bases are shared with TRBD1. There are 17 residues in the CDR3. CDR1 is MGHDK and CDR2 is SYGVNS in the germline V gene. With V trimmed by 3 bases and J by 0 bases, 10 bases remained unmatched.

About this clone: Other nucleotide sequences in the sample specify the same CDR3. CDR3 nucleotides: TGCGCCAGCAGCCAAGTTTGGGGAGGCAATCAGCCCCAGCATTTT. Amino acids: CASSQVWGGNQPQHF. The genes are TRBV4-3 and TRBJ1-5; D not resolved. The CDR3 is 15 residues long. Between the trimmed V and J ends, which lost 1 base and 2 bases, there was a span of 9 bases. Germline CDR1 LGHNA, CDR2 YSLEER.

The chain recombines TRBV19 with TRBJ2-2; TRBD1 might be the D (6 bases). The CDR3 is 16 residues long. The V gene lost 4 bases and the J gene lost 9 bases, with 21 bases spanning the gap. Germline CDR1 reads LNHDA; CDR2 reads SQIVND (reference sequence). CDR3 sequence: CASSTGHRTPYRELFF. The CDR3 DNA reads TGTGCCAGTAGTACGGGACACCGCACCCCCTACCGGGAGCTGTTTTTT.

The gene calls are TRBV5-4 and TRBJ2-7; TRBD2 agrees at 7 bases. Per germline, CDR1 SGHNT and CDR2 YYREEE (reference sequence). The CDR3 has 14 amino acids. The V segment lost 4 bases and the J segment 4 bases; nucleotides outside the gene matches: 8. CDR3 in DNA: TGTGCCAGCAGCCCTGAGCGGGATAGTTACGAGCAGTACTTC. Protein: CASSPERDSYEQYF.

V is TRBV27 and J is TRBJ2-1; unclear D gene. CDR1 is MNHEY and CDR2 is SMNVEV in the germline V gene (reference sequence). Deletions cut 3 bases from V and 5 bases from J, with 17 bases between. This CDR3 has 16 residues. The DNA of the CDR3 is TGTGCCAGCAGTTTTTTGGGATTAGCAGCCAACAATGAGCAGTTCTTC. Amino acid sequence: CASSFLGLAANNEQFF.

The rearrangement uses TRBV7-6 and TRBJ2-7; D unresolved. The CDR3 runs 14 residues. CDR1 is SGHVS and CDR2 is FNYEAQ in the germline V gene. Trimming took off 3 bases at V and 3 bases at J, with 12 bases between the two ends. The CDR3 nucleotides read TGTGCCAGCAGCTTTGGACCGGGTCTCTACGAGCAGTACTTC. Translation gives CASSFGPGLYEQYF.

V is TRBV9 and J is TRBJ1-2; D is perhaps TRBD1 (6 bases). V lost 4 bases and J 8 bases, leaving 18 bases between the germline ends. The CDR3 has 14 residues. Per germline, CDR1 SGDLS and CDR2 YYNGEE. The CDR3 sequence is CASSPRPGTLGYTF. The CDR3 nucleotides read TGTGCCAGCAGCCCTCGTCCCGGGACATTAGGCTACACCTTC.

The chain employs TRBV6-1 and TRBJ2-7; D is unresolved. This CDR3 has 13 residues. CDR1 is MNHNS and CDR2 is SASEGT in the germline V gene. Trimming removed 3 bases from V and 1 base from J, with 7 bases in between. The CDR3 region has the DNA TGTGCCAGCAGTGACCGGATATCCTACGAGCAGTACTTC. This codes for CASSDRISYEQYF.

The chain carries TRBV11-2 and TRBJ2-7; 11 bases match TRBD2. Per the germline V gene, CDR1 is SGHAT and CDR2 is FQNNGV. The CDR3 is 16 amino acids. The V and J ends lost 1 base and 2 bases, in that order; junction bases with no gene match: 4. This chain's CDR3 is CASSLGGGLAAYEQYF. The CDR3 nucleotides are TGTGCCAGCAGCTTAGGAGGGGGACTAGCGGCCTACGAGCAGTACTTC.

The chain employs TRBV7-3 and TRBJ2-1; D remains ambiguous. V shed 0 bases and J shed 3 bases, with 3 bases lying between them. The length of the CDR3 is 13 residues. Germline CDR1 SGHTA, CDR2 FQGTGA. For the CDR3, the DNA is TGTGCCAGCAGCTTAACGGGCTACAATGAGCAGTTCTTC. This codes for CASSLTGYNEQFF.

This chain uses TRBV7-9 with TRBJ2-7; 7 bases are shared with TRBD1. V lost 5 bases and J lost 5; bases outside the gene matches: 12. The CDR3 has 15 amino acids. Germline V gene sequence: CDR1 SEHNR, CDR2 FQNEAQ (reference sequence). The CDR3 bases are TGTGCCAGCAGCAACCAGGACAGGCTGTTCGACGAGCAGTACTTC. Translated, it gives CASSNQDRLFDEQYF.

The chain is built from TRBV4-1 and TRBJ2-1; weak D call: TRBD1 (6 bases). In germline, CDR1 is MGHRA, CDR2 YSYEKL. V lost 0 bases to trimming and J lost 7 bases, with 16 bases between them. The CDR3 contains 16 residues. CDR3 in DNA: TGCGCCAGCAGCCAAGACAGGGGTTGGACGCGAAATGAGCAGTTCTTC. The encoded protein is CASSQDRGWTRNEQFF.

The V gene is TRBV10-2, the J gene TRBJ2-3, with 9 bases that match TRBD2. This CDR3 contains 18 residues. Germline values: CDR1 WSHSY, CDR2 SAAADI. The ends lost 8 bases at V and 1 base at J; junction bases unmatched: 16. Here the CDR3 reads CASAGEREDIFGTDTQYF. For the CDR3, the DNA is TGCGCCAGCGCGGGGGAGCGGGAGGATATCTTTGGCACAGATACGCAGTATTTT.

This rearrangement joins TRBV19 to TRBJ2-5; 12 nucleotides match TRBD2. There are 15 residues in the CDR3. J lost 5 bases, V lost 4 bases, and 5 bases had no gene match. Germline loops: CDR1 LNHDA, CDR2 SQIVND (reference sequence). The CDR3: CASSTRTSGTETQYF. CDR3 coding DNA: TGTGCCAGTAGTACCAGGACTAGCGGGACGGAGACCCAGTACTTC.

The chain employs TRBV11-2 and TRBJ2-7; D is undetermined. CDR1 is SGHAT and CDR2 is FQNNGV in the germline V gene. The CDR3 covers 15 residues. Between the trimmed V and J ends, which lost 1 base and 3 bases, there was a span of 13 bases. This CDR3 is CASSLGLPESYEQYF. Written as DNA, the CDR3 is TGTGCCAGCAGCTTAGGGCTTCCAGAGAGCTACGAGCAGTACTTC.